This T cell receptor (beta chain) was found in a study of blood T cell repertoires in COVID-19. Study in general: T cells, B-cell-depleted T cells, or PBMCs supplied cDNA or gDNA.

Those who participated ranged in age from about 18 to 89 years and resided in about two dozen US areas. Cohort placement rested on clinical history that participants reported themselves. TCRdb's copy holds only in-frame clones and misses some; the assay was immunoSEQ multiplex PCR. The data contain hundreds of thousands of clones, around 87% of them singletons. The germline CDR1 and CDR2 sequences are SGDLS and YYNGEE. The ends were cut back, 4 bases at V and 1 base at J, with 14 bases in the middle. There are 15 residues in the CDR3. The receptor comes from a woman in her thirties or forties with acute COVID-19. The sequencing sample was made of PBMCs or T cells enriched from blood (not recorded which). V usage is TRBV9 and J usage is TRBJ2-5; no firm D call. CDR3 coding DNA: TGTGCCAGCAGCTCCCCCTCGAGACTCCAAGAGACCCAGTACTTC. The encoded protein is CASSSPSRLQETQYF.